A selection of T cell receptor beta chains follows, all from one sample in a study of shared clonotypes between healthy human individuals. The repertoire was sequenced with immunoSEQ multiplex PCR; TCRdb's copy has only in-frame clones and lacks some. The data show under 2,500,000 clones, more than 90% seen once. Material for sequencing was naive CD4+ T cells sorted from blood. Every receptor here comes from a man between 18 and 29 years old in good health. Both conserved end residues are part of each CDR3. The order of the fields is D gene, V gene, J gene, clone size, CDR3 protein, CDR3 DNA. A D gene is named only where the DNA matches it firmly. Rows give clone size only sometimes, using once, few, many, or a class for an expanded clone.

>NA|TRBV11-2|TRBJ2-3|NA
CASTPGRLSTDTQYF
TGTGCCAGCACCCCTGGGAGGCTGAGCACAGATACGCAGTATTTT
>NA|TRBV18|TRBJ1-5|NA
CASSPNTQVSNQPQHF
TGTGCCAGCTCACCTAATACACAAGTTAGCAATCAGCCCCAGCATTTT
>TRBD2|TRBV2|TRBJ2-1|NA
CASKLAGAGSEQFF
TGTGCCAGCAAGTTAGCGGGGGCGGGAAGTGAGCAGTTCTTC
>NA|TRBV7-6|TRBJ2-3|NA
CASSHEPDTQYF
TGTGCCAGCAGCCATGAACCGGATACGCAGTATTTT
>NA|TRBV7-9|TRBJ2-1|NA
CASSLEGGKLRNEQFF
TGTGCCAGCAGCTTAGAGGGCGGCAAGTTACGCAATGAGCAGTTCTTC
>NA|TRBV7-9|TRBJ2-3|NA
CASSLTDPPQYF
TGTGCCAGCAGCTTGACGGATCCTCCGCAGTATTTT
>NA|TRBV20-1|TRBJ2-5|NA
CSARLQETQYF
TGCAGTGCTAGACTACAAGAGACCCAGTACTTC
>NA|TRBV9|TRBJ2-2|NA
CASSVEGYTGELFF
TGTGCCAGCAGCGTAGAGGGATACACCGGGGAGCTGTTTTTT
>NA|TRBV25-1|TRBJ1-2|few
CASSELAYGYTF
TGTGCCAGCAGTGAACTTGCGTATGGCTACACCTTC
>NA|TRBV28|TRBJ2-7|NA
CASSKDPFYEQYF
TGTGCCAGCAGCAAGGACCCCTTTTACGAGCAGTACTTC
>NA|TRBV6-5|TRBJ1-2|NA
CASSPRARSYGYTF
TGTGCCAGCAGTCCGAGGGCCCGTAGCTATGGCTACACCTTC
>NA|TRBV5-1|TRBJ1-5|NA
CASSLELGGDQPQHF
TGCGCCAGCAGCTTGGAGCTGGGAGGGGATCAGCCCCAGCATTTT
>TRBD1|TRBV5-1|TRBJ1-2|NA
CASSSGQGASGYTF
TGCGCCAGCAGTTCCGGACAGGGGGCGAGTGGCTACACCTTC
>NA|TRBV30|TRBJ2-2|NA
CAWRAGTTGELFF
TGTGCCTGGAGGGCAGGGACCACCGGGGAGCTGTTTTTT
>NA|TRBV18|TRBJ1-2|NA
CASSPVFGANYGYTF
TGTGCCAGCTCACCTGTTTTTGGGGCCAACTATGGCTACACCTTC
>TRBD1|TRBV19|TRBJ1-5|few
CASSIQGGSNQPQHF
TGTGCCAGTAGTATTCAGGGGGGAAGCAATCAGCCCCAGCATTTT
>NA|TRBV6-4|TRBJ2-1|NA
CASSDQRGSNEQFF
TGTGCCAGCAGCGACCAGCGAGGGAGCAATGAGCAGTTCTTC
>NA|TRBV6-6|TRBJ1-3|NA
CASSYSTGPRNTIYF
TGTGCCAGCAGTTACTCCACAGGACCAAGAAACACCATATATTTT